This is a list of T cell receptor beta chains from one sample in a study of cytomegalovirus exposure and HLA in healthy donors. Sequencing used immunoSEQ multiplex PCR; TCRdb keeps in-frame clones, though not all of them. The data show roughly 84,000 clones, with approximately 90% seen just once and 2.1% held by the top ten. Sequenced: PBMCs. The receptors shown here come from a man between 25 and 39 years old in good health and CMV-seronegative. CDR3s include the opening cysteine and the closing phenylalanine or tryptophan. A D gene is named only where the DNA matches it firmly. Rows give clone size only sometimes, using once, few, many, or a class for an expanded clone.

v_gene	j_gene	abundance	d_gene	CDR3nt	CDR3aa
TRBV2	TRBJ2-7	.	TRBD2	TGTGCCAGCAGTGAAAACGGGGGGTATGGCGGCGAGCAGTACTTC	CASSENGGYGGEQYF
TRBV5-1	TRBJ2-1	.	TRBD2	TGCGCCAGCAGCTTGGCTTTTATAGCGGGAGGGCGATACAATGAGCAGTTCTTC	CASSLAFIAGGRYNEQFF
TRBV29-1	TRBJ2-3	.	.	TGCAGCGGAAGGACTACGTACACAGATACGCAGTATTTT	CSGRTTYTDTQYF
TRBV9	TRBJ2-7	.	TRBD1	TGTGCCAGCAGCGTAACCTGGACAGGATCCTACGAGCAGTACTTC	CASSVTWTGSYEQYF
TRBV29-1	TRBJ2-2	.	TRBD2	TGCAGCGCAAAAAAAAAGCGGGAGGACCCAACCGGGGAGCTGTTTTTT	CSAKKKREDPTGELFF
TRBV11-2	TRBJ1-6	.	.	TGTGCCAGCAGCTTAGAGTCAGATTCACCCCTCCACTTT	CASSLESDSPLHF
TRBV19	TRBJ2-1	.	.	TGTGCCAGTAGTATCCCAACGACAGCCTCCTACAATGAGCAGTTCTTC	CASSIPTTASYNEQFF
TRBV28	TRBJ2-7	.	.	TGTGCCAGCAGTTTCACCGGGACACAATACGAGCAGTACTTC	CASSFTGTQYEQYF
TRBV6-5	TRBJ1-6	.	.	TGTGCCAGCAGGGCCCAACAGGGAAGCAATTCACCCCTCCACTTT	CASRAQQGSNSPLHF
TRBV11-2	TRBJ2-1	.	TRBD2	TGTGCCAGCAGCTTACCCAGCGGGGCCCCCTACAATGAGCAGTTCTTC	CASSLPSGAPYNEQFF
TRBV7-2	TRBJ2-7	.	.	TGTGCCAGCACCTTCTTAGCGACTCCTAACGAGCAGTACTTC	CASTFLATPNEQYF
TRBV6-5	TRBJ1-4	.	TRBD1	TGTGCCAGCAGTTACATTTTCGGGACAGAAGATGAAAAACTGTTTTTT	CASSYIFGTEDEKLFF
TRBV6-1	TRBJ2-7	.	.	TGTGCCAGCATCTCTCTCGGCGGCCTCGGGGAGCAGTACTTC	CASISLGGLGEQYF
TRBV5-1	TRBJ2-7	.	TRBD1	TGCGCCAGCAGCTTGGATGGGACAGGGGCTTACGAGCAGTACTTC	CASSLDGTGAYEQYF
TRBV7-2	TRBJ2-3	.	TRBD2	TGTGCCAGCAGTCCCGGGACTAACACAGATACGCAGTATTTT	CASSPGTNTDTQYF
TRBV19	TRBJ1-6	.	TRBD1	TGTGCCAGTAGTGCGCAACCGGGACAGGGTCTCAGCTCCTATAATTCACCCCTCCACTTT	CASSAQPGQGLSSYNSPLHF
TRBV6-5	TRBJ2-3	.	TRBD2	TGTGCCAGGACTAGCGGGGGGTATAGCACAGATACGCAGTATTTT	CARTSGGYSTDTQYF
TRBV11-2	TRBJ2-7	.	TRBD2	TGTGCCAGCAGCTTAGATGGTGAGCTGGTGTTAGCGGGATCGGGCGAGCAGTACTTC	CASSLDGELVLAGSGEQYF
TRBV15	TRBJ1-1	.	TRBD1	TGTGCCACAGAGGGACAGGGAGGCACTGAAGCTTTCTTT	CATEGQGGTEAFF
TRBV27	TRBJ2-6	.	.	TGTGCCAGCAGTTTATGGGCAGGGGAGGGTTCTGGGGCCAACGTCCTGACTTTC	CASSLWAGEGSGANVLTF
TRBV5-1	TRBJ1-1	.	.	TGCGCCAGCAGCTTGGGCCAGGCGGGAAGGAACACTGAAGCTTTCTTT	CASSLGQAGRNTEAFF
TRBV13	TRBJ2-3	.	.	TGTGCCAGCAGCTCTTGGAGGGAAGGCACAGATACGCAGTATTTT	CASSSWREGTDTQYF
TRBV7-8	TRBJ2-7	.	TRBD1	TGTGCCAGCACCCCAGAGGGGGCTTCCTACGAGCAGTACTTC	CASTPEGASYEQYF
TRBV2	TRBJ1-6	few	.	TGTGCCAGCATGGGAGTTTCGAATTCACCCCTCCACTTT	CASMGVSNSPLHF
TRBV5-6	TRBJ2-7	once	TRBD1	TGTGCCAGCAGCTTTTCGGGACAGGGGGTTTCCTACGAGCAGTACTTC	CASSFSGQGVSYEQYF
TRBV19	TRBJ1-5	.	.	TGTGCCAGTAGCACTATCACAGGGTTCGGCAATCAGCCCCAGCATTTT	CASSTITGFGNQPQHF
TRBV4-2	TRBJ1-3	.	.	TGTGCCAGCAGCCAAGATAGGGGGTTACGAAACACCATATATTTT	CASSQDRGLRNTIYF
TRBV29-1	TRBJ2-7	.	.	TGCAGCGTTGTCCCAGTAAGCTCCTACGAGCAGTACTTC	CSVVPVSSYEQYF
TRBV19	TRBJ1-5	.	.	TGTGCCAGTAGTACCACCCTTTGGGCACAATTGGAGCCCCAGCATTTT	CASSTTLWAQLEPQHF
TRBV10-1	TRBJ2-1	.	TRBD2	TGCGCCAGCGGAAAGACTAGCGGCGACTCCTACAATGAGCAGTTCTTC	CASGKTSGDSYNEQFF
TRBV28	TRBJ2-2	.	.	TGTGCCAGCAGCCTCTTCGGGGAGCTGTTTTTT	CASSLFGELFF
TRBV6-1	TRBJ1-6	few	TRBD1	TGTGCCAGCAGCGATGGACAGGCTGTTTCACCCCTCCACTTT	CASSDGQAVSPLHF
TRBV15	TRBJ2-7	.	TRBD2	TGTGCCACCAGCAGACGAACTAGCGGGAGACCCTACGAGCAGTACTTC	CATSRRTSGRPYEQYF
TRBV28	TRBJ2-7	.	TRBD1	TGTGCGACGAAAGAGACAGGGCAGAACTACGAGCAGTACTTC	CATKETGQNYEQYF
TRBV2	TRBJ2-7	.	TRBD2	TGTGCCAGCAGTGATCGGCGGGGGGCCTACGAGCAGTACTTC	CASSDRRGAYEQYF
TRBV6-6	TRBJ2-7	once	.	TGTGCCAGCAGTTACGAGGATTACTACGAGCAGTACTTC	CASSYEDYYEQYF
TRBV29-1	TRBJ2-1	.	TRBD2	TGCAGCGTTGAACGGTCGACTAGCGGGAGTATTCCCTACAATGAGCAGTTCTTC	CSVERSTSGSIPYNEQFF
TRBV2	TRBJ1-5	.	.	TGTGCCAGCAGTGAAGCGAGGGGGGGGGCCCAGCATTTT	CASSEARGGAQHF
TRBV7-3	TRBJ2-1	.	TRBD2	TGTGCCAGCAGCCTCGGACTAGCGGGAAACAATGAGCAGTTCTTC	CASSLGLAGNNEQFF
TRBV14	TRBJ2-2	.	.	TGTGCCAGCAGCCGCAGTTCGATTGCGCAGCCGGGGGCCGGGGAGCTGTTTTTT	CASSRSSIAQPGAGELFF
TRBV7-9	TRBJ2-1	.	TRBD1	TGTGCCAGCAGCTTAAGGACAGGTTCCTACAATGAGCAGTTCTTC	CASSLRTGSYNEQFF
TRBV11-2	TRBJ2-7	.	.	TGTGCCAGCAGTTATATCACGGGACTCCGGAGGGAGCAGTACTTC	CASSYITGLRREQYF
TRBV5-1	TRBJ1-2	.	TRBD1	TGCGCCAGCAGCTTGACCACCGGGACAGGGGAAGGCTACACCTTC	CASSLTTGTGEGYTF